This entry lists 12 T cell receptor beta chains sequenced from one sample in a study of T cells after somatic rescue of genetic block. Sequencing was performed with immunoSEQ multiplex PCR; in TCRdb, only in-frame clones are kept and a portion is missing. The repertoire holds 68,000 or so clones, with 85% to 95% as singletons. The sequenced material came from peripheral blood mononuclear cells (PBMCs). Source of these receptors: a man between 35 and 55 years old.

This chain uses TRBV27 with TRBJ1-5; TRBD1 is a possible D gene (5 bases). The V end lost 6 bases, the J end lost 4 bases, and 16 bases lay between the germline ends. Germline CDR1 MNHEY, CDR2 SMNVEV (reference sequence). The CDR3 extends over 15 amino acids. This chain's CDR3 is CASRQGTSTNQPQHF. DNA of the CDR3: TGTGCCAGCAGACAAGGGACTTCGACTAATCAGCCCCAGCATTTT.

The chain carries TRBV7-2 and TRBJ2-7, with D perhaps TRBD2 (5 bases). This CDR3 has 15 residues. Germline values: CDR1 SGHTA, CDR2 FQGNSA. V lost 0 bases and J 7 bases, leaving 16 bases between the germline ends. CDR3 sequence reads: CASSLAAPPSGEQYF. In DNA form, the CDR3 reads TGTGCCAGCAGCTTAGCAGCCCCACCGAGCGGAGAGCAGTACTTC. The full variable domain, rest sourced from reference TRBV7-2 and TRBJ2-7, is GAGVSQSPSNKVTEKGKDVELRCDPISGHTALYWYRQSLGQGLEFLIYFQGNSAPDKSGLPSDRFSAERTGGSVSTLTIQRTQQEDSAVYLCASSLAAPPSGEQYFGPGTRLTVT.

This rearrangement joins TRBV30 to TRBJ1-2, with unresolved D. This CDR3 is built from 13 residues. CDR1 GTSNPN and CDR2 SVGIG come from the germline V gene (reference sequence). Trimming took off 4 bases at V and 3 bases at J, with 12 bases between the two ends. The CDR3 region has the DNA TGTGCCTGGAATCTTGGCGTCGACTATGGCTACACCTTC. This sequence encodes CAWNLGVDYGYTF.

The chain couples TRBV2 to TRBJ2-2, with D perhaps matching TRBD2 (6 bases). The CDR3 extends over 15 amino acids. CDR1 is SNHLY, CDR2 FYNNEI, per germline. V was cut by 1 base and J by 7 bases, with 13 bases left in between. Here the CDR3 reads CASSEGARRVGELFF. CDR3 DNA sequence: TGTGCCAGCAGTGAAGGGGCCAGGAGGGTCGGGGAGCTGTTTTTT.

The chain carries TRBV5-1 and TRBJ1-2, with 9 bases lining up with TRBD1. The length of the CDR3 is 13 residues. V gave up 5 bases and J gave up 4 bases; unmatched junction bases: 3. Per the germline V gene, CDR1 is SGHRS and CDR2 is YFSETQ. The CDR3 region has the DNA TGCGCCAGCAGGGGACAGGGACCCTATGGCTACACCTTC. Its translation: CASRGQGPYGYTF.

The V and J genes are TRBV7-2 and TRBJ1-4; the D is unclear. CDR1 and CDR2 from the germline V gene are SGHTA and FQGNSA. The CDR3 covers 14 residues. V was cut by 5 bases and J by 8 bases, with 15 bases left in between. The CDR3 loop reads CASSPGPTGEKLFF. CDR3 DNA sequence: TGTGCCAGCAGCCCGGGCCCTACGGGCGAAAAACTGTTTTTT.

CDR3 loop: CASSHGTGPGSPLHF. The CDR3 DNA is TGTGCCAGCAGCCACGGGACAGGGCCTGGTTCACCCCTCCACTTT. This chain links TRBV5-8 with TRBJ1-6; 9 bases agree with TRBD1. CDR1 and CDR2 from the germline V gene are SGHTS and YDEGEE. With 4 bases clipped from V and 9 bases from J, the junction kept 8 bases outside the gene matches. The CDR3 runs to 15 residues.

The chain is built from TRBV15 and TRBJ1-5; tentatively, D is TRBD1 (6 bases). V lost 4 bases, J lost 4 bases, and 20 bases lay in between. CDR3 size: 17 residues. Germline loops: CDR1 LNHNV, CDR2 YYDKDF (reference sequence). The CDR3 spells CATSTEYDRNPNQPQHF. The CDR3 nucleotides are TGTGCCACCAGCACAGAATACGACAGGAATCCTAATCAGCCCCAGCATTTT.

This chain links TRBV13 with TRBJ2-3; D gene uncertain. The V end was cut by 5 bases, the J end by 2 bases, with 5 bases between. The CDR3 sequence is 12 residues long. Germline values: CDR1 PRHDT, CDR2 FYEKMQ (reference sequence). CDR3 sequence: CASSPYTDTQYF. The CDR3 nucleotides read TGTGCCAGCAGCCCCTACACAGATACGCAGTATTTT.

In regard to this clone: The CDR3 carries no conserved terminal phenylalanine or tryptophan, so it likely arises from a read error. This chain links TRBV5-6 with TRBJ1-6, with 7 nucleotides matching TRBD1. V shed 0 bases, J shed 8 bases, and the junction held 5 bases outside the gene matches. The germline gives CDR1 SGHDT, CDR2 YYEEEE. CDR3 length: 15 residues. The DNA of the CDR3 is TGTGCCAGCAGCTTGGGCGACAGGGCATATTCACCCCTCCACCTT. Protein sequence: CASSLGDRAYSPLHL.

V usage is TRBV9 and J usage is TRBJ1-2; TRBD1 might be the D (5 bases). The CDR3 has 15 amino acids. Germline V gene sequence: CDR1 SGDLS, CDR2 YYNGEE. V was pared by 4 bases and J by 0 bases, with 13 bases between. The CDR3 is CASSLTGITNYGYTF. CDR3 sequence (DNA): TGTGCCAGCAGCCTCACAGGTATAACTAACTATGGCTACACCTTC.

This CDR3 reads CASSSPLTGDEQYF. The DNA of the CDR3 is TGTGCCAGCAGTTCTCCCCTTACAGGGGACGAGCAGTACTTC. The chain links TRBV28 to TRBJ2-7; 7 nucleotides match TRBD1. From germline, CDR1 is MDHEN and CDR2 SYDVKM. Trimming cost V 4 bases and J 5 bases; bases outside gene matches: 8. This CDR3 has 14 amino acids.